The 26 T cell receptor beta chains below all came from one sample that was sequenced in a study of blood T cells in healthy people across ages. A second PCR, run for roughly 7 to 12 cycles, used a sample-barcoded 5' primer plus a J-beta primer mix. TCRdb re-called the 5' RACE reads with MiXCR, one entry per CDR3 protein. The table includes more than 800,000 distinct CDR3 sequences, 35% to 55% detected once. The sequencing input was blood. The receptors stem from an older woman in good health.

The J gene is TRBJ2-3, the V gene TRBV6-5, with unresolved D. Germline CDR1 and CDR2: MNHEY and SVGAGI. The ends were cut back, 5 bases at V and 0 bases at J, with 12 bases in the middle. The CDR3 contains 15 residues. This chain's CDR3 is CASSPRATSTDTQYF. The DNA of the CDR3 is TGTGCCAGCAGTCCTAGAGCGACTAGCACAGATACGCAGTATTTT.

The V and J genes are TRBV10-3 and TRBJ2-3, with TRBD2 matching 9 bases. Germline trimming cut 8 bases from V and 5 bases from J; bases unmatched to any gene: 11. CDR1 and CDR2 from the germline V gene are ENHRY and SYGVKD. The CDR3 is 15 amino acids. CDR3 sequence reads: CAISPGRAGGDTQYF. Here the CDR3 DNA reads TGTGCCATCTCCCCGGGACGAGCGGGAGGAGATACGCAGTATTTT.

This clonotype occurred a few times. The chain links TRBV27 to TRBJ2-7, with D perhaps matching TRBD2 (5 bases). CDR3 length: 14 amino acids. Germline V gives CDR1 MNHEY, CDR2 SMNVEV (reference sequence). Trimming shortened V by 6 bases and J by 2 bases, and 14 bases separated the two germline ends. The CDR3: CASRRTEVAYEQYF. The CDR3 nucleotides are TGTGCCAGCAGAAGGACGGAGGTGGCCTACGAGCAGTACTTC.

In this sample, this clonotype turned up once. The CDR3 nucleotides are TGTGCCAGCAAATCTGGAGAGTACCAAGAGACCCAGTACTTC. This encodes CASKSGEYQETQYF. V is TRBV2 and J is TRBJ2-5; D is ambiguous. The CDR3 runs to 14 residues. V lost 7 bases and J 0 bases, leaving 12 bases between the germline ends. CDR1 SNHLY and CDR2 FYNNEI come from the germline V gene. The full variable domain, completed using reference TRBV2 and TRBJ2-5, is EPEVTQTPSHQVTQMGQEVILRCVPISNHLYFYWYRQILGQKVEFLVSFYNNEISEKSEIFDDQFSVERPDGSNFTLKIRSTKLEDSAMYFCASKSGEYQETQYFGPGTRLLVL.

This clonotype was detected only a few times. The CDR3 DNA reads TGCAGTGCTAGGGCGGGGGGAACAGGGTCCGTTGAAGCTTTCTTT. Amino acid sequence: CSARAGGTGSVEAFF. J is TRBJ1-1 and V is TRBV20-1; possibly TRBD1 for D (6 bases). CDR3 length: 15 amino acids. The germline V and J ends were trimmed by 3 bases and 7 bases, with 21 bases remaining between them. Germline V gives CDR1 DFQATT, CDR2 SNEGSKA (reference sequence).

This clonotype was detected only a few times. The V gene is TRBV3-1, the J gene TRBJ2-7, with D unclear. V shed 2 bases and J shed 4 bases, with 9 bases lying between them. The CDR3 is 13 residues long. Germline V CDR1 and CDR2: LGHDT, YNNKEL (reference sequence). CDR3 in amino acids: CASSQTFQYEQYF. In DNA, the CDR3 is TGTGCCAGCAGCCAAACCTTCCAGTACGAGCAGTACTTC.

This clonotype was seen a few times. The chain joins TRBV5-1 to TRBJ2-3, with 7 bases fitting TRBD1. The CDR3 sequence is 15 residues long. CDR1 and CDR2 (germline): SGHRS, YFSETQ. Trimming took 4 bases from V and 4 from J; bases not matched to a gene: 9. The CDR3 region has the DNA TGCGCCAGCAGCGCCCGAGGACAGGAATCAGATACGCAGTATTTT. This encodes CASSARGQESDTQYF.

The CDR3 is CASSSIQGAETQYF. The CDR3 region has the DNA TGTGCCAGCAGCTCCATACAGGGGGCAGAGACCCAGTACTTC. This rearrangement joins TRBV7-2 to TRBJ2-5, with 9 nucleotides matching TRBD1. The trim removed 4 bases at V and 4 bases at J, leaving 4 bases unmatched. The germline gives CDR1 SGHTA, CDR2 FQGNSA. CDR3 size: 14 residues.

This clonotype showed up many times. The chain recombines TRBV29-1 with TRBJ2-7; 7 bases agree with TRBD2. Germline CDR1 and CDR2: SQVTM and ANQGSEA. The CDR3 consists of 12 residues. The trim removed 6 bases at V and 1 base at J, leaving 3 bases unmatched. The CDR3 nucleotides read TGCAGCGTCCTTAGCGGGTCCTACGAGCAGTACTTC. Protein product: CSVLSGSYEQYF.

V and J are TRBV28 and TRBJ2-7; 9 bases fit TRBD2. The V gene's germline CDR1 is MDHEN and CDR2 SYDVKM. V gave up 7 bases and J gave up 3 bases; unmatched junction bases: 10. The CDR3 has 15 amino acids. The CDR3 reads CASNSAGGRHYEQYF. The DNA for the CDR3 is TGTGCCAGCAACTCCGCGGGGGGGAGACACTACGAGCAGTACTTC.

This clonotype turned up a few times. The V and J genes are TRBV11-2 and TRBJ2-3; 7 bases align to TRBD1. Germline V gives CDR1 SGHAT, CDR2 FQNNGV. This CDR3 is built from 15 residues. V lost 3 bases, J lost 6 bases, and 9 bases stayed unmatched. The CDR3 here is CASSFGQVPPDTQYF. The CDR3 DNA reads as TGTGCCAGCAGCTTCGGACAGGTCCCTCCCGATACGCAGTATTTT.

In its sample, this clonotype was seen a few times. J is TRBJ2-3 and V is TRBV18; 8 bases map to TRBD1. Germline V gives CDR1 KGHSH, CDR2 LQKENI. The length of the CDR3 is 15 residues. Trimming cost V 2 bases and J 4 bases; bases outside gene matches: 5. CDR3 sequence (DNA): TGTGCCAGCTCACCAGGACAGGGATCCTCAGATACGCAGTATTTT. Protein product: CASSPGQGSSDTQYF. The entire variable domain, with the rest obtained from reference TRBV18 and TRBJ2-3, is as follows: NAGVMQNPRHLVRRRGQEARLRCSPMKGHSHVYWYRQLPEEGLKFMVYLQKENIIDESGMPKERFSAEFPKEGPSILRIQQVVRGDSAAYFCASSPGQGSSDTQYFGPGTRLTVL.

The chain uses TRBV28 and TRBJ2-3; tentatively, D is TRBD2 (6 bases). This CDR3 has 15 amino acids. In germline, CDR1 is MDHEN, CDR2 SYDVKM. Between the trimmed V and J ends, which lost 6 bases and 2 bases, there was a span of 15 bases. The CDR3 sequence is CASSVTGTHTDTQYF. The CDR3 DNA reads TGTGCCAGCAGCGTTACCGGGACTCACACAGATACGCAGTATTTT.

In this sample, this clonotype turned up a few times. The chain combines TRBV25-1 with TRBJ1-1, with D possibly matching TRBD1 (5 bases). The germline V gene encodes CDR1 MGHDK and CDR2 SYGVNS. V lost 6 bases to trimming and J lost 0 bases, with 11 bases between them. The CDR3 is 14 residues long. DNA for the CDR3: TGTGCCAGCAGACCAGGGACGGTGAACACTGAAGCTTTCTTT. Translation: CASRPGTVNTEAFF.

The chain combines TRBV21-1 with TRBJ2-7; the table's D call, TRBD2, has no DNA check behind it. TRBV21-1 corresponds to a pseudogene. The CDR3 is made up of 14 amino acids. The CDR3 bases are TGTGCCAGCAGCAATGACTGGACTATCTCCGAGCAGTACTTC. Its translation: CASSNDWTISEQYF.

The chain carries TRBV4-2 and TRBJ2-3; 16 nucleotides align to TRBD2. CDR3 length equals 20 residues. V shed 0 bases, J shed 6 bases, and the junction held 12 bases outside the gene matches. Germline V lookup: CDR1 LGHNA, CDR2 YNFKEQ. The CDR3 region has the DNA TGTGCCAGCAGCCAAGATCTGCCTTCGGGACTAGCGGGAGGGGGGGATACGCAGTATTTT. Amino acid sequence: CASSQDLPSGLAGGGDTQYF.

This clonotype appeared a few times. CDR3 loop: CASGLEQGAGETQYF. The CDR3 DNA follows: TGTGCTAGTGGTTTGGAACAGGGGGCAGGAGAGACCCAGTACTTC. This rearrangement joins TRBV12-5 to TRBJ2-7, with 9 bases matching TRBD1. The DNA end is more similar to TRBJ2-5, so the J call may be wrong. The CDR3 runs to 15 residues. The germline V gene has CDR1 LGHNT and CDR2 FRNRAP.

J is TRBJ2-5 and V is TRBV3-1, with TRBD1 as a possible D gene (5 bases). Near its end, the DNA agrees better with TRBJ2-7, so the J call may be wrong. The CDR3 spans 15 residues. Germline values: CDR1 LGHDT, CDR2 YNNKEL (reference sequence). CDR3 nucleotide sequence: TGTGCCAGCAGCCAAGATAGGGGCCTGGGCTACGAGCAGTACTTC. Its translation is CASSQDRGLGYEQYF.

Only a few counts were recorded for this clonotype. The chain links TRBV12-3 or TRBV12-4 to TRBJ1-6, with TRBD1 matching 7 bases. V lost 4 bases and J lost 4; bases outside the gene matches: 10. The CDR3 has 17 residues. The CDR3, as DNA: TGTGCCAGCAGTTCACGGGCCGGGACAGCGTATAATTCACCCCTCCACTTT. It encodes CASSSRAGTAYNSPLHF.

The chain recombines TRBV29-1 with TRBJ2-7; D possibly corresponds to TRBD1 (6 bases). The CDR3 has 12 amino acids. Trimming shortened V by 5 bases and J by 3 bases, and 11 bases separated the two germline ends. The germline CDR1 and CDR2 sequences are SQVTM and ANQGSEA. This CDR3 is CSVSGESYEQYF. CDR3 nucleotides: TGCAGCGTTTCAGGGGAGAGCTACGAGCAGTACTTC.

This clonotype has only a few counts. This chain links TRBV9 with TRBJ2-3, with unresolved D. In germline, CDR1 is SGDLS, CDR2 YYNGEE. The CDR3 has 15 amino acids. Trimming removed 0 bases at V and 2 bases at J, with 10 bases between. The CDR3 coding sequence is TGTGCCAGCAGCGTAGAAAGACCCTACACAGATACGCAGTATTTT. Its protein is CASSVERPYTDTQYF. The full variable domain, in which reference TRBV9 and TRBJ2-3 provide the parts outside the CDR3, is DSGVTQTPKHLITATGQRVTLRCSPRSGDLSVYWYQQSLDQGLQFLIQYYNGEERAKGNILERFSAQQFPDLHSELNLSSLELGDSALYFCASSVERPYTDTQYFGPGTRLTVL.

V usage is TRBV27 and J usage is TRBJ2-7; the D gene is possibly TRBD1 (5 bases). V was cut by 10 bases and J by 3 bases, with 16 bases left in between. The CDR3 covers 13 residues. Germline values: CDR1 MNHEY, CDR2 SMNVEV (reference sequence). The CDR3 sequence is CATTVGDGYEQYF. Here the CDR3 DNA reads TGTGCCACGACAGTTGGGGATGGCTACGAGCAGTACTTC.

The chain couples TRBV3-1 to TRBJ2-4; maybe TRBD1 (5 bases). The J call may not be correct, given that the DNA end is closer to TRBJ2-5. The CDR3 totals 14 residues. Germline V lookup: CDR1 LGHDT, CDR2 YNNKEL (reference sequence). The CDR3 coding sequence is TGTGCCAGCAGCCGCAGGGAAGGGAAAGAGACCCAGTACTTC. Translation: CASSRREGKETQYF.

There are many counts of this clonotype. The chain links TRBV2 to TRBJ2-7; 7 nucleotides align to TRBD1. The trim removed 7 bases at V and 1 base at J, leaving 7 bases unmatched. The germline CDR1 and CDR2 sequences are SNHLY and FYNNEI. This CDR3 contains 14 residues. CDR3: CASTRTGLSYEQYF. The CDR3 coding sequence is TGTGCCAGCACCCGGACAGGTTTATCCTACGAGCAGTACTTC.

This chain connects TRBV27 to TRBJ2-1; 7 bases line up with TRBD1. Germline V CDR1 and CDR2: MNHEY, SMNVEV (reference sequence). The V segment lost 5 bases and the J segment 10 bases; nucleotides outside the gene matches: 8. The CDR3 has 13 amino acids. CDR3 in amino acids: CASSRPTGYEQFF. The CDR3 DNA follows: TGTGCCAGCAGTAGACCGACAGGGTACGAGCAGTTCTTC.

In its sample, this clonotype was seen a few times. CDR3 sequence (DNA): TGTGCCAGCAGTCCTCCGTTGGGACAGGGCGGCCACGAGCAGTACTTC. Its protein product is CASSPPLGQGGHEQYF. The rearrangement uses TRBV12-3 or TRBV12-4 and TRBJ2-7; 9 nucleotides match TRBD1. V gave up 5 bases and J gave up 5 bases; unmatched junction bases: 13. The CDR3 totals 16 residues.